This T cell receptor (beta chain) is from a study of T cells after yellow fever vaccination. Whole-study findings and limits: Researchers cautioned that FACS-sorted repertoires could harbor abundant clonotypes contaminating from the bulk population. A large majority of primary-vaccination clones showed up again after the booster (under 98% CD4, 88% CD8). Relatively few clonotypes were ones that appeared in both CD4 and CD8 compartments.

Only a few counts were recorded for this clonotype. Its antigen remains unidentified. TCRdb fed the 5' RACE reads into MiXCR, producing one record per CDR3 protein. This table holds about 99,000 distinct CDR3 sequences, 4.5% to 6% found once. Trimming left V 7 bases short and J 2 bases short, with 13 bases between. There are 14 residues in the CDR3. The V gene's germline CDR1 is SGDLS and CDR2 YYNGEE. The source is a young man who received the YFV17D yellow fever vaccine. The V call is TRBV9, the J call TRBJ1-5, with a tentative D call TRBD1 (6 bases). The source material was CD8+ T cells sorted from PBMCs, sampled 10 days after the yellow fever booster vaccination. CDR3 sequence reads: CASQTGVGNQPQHF. The CDR3 DNA follows: TGTGCCAGCCAGACAGGTGTGGGCAATCAGCCCCAGCATTTT.